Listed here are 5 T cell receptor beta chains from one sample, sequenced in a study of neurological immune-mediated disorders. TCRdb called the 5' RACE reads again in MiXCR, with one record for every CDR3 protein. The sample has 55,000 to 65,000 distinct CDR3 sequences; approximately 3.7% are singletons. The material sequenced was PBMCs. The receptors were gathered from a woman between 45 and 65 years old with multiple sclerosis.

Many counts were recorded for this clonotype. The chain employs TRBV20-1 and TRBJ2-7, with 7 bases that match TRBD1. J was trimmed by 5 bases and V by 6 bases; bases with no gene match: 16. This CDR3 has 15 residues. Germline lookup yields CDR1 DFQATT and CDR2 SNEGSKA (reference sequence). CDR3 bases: TGCAGTGCCCACTTCTCGGGACAGTACCCGGACGAGCAGTACTTC. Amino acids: CSAHFSGQYPDEQYF.

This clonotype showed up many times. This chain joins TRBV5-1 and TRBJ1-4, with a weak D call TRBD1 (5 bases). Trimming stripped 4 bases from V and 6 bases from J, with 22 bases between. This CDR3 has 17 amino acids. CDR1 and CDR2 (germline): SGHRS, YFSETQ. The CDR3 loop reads CASSTGWGIGEDEKLFF. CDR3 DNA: TGCGCCAGCAGCACTGGCTGGGGGATAGGAGAGGATGAAAAACTGTTTTTT.

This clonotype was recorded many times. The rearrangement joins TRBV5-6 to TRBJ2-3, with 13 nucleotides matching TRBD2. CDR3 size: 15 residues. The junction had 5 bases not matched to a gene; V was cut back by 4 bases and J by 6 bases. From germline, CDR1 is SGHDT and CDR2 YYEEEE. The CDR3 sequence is CASSRTSGRYDTQYF. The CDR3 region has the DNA TGTGCCAGCAGCCGGACTAGCGGGAGATACGATACGCAGTATTTT.

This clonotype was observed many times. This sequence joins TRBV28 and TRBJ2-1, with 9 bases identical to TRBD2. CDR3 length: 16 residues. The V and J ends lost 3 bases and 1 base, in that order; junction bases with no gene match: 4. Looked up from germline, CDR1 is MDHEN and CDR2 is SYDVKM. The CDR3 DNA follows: TGTGCCAGCAGTTTGTCCGGACTAGCGTCCTACAATGAGCAGTTCTTC. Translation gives CASSLSGLASYNEQFF.

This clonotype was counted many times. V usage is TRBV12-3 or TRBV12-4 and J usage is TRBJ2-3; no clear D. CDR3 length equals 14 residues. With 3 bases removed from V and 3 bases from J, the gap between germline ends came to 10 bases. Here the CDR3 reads CASSFGGRTDTQYF. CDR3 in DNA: TGTGCCAGCAGTTTCGGCGGCCGGACAGATACGCAGTATTTT.